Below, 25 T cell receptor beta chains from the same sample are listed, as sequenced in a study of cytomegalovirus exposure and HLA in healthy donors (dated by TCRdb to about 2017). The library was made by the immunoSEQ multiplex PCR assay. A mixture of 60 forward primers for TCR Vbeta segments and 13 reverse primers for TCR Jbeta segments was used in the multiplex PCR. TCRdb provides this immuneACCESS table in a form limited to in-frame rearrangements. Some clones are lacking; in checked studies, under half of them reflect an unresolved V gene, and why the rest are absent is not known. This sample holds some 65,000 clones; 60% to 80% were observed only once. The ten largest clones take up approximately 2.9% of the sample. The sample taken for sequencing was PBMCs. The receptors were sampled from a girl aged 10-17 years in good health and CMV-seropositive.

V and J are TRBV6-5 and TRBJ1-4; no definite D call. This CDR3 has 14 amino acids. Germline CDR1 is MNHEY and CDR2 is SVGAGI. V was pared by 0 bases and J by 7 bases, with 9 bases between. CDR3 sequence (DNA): TGTGCCAGCAGTTACTCGAACGCGGGTGAAAAACTGTTTTTT. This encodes CASSYSNAGEKLFF.

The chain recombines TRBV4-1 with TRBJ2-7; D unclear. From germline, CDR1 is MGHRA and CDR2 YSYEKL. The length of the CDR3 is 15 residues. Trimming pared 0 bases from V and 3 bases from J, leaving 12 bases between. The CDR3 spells CASSQDLLRSYEQYF. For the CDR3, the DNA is TGCGCCAGCAGCCAAGATCTACTGAGGAGCTACGAGCAGTACTTC.

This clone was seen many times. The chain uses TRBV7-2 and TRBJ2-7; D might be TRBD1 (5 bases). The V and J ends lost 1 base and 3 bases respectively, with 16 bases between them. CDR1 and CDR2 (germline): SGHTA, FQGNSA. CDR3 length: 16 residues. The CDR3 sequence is CASSLEGRQGLYEQYF. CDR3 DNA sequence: TGTGCCAGCAGCTTAGAAGGTCGTCAGGGTCTCTACGAGCAGTACTTC.

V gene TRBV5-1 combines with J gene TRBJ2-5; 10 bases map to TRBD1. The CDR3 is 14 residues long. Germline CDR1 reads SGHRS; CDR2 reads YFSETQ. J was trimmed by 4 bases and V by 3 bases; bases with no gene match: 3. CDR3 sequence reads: CASSWDRGTETQYF. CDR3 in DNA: TGCGCCAGCAGCTGGGACAGGGGAACAGAGACCCAGTACTTC. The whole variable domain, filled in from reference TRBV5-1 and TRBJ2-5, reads KAGVTQTPRYLIKTRGQQVTLSCSPISGHRSVSWYQQTPGQGLQFLFEYFSETQRNKGNFPGRFSGRQFSNSRSEMNVSTLELGDSALYLCASSWDRGTETQYFGPGTRLLVL.

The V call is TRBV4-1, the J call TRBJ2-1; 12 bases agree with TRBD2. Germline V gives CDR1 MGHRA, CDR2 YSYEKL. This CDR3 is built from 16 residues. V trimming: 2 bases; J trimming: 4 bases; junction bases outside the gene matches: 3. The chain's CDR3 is CASSQTTSGGYNEQFF. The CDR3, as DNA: TGCGCCAGCAGCCAAACCACTAGCGGGGGGTACAATGAGCAGTTCTTC.

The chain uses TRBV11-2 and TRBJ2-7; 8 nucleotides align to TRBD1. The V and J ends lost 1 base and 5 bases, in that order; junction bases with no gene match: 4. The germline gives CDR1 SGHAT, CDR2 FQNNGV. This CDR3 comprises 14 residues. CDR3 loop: CASSLGAGGDEQYF. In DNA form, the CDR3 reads TGTGCCAGCAGCTTAGGGGCAGGGGGCGACGAGCAGTACTTC.

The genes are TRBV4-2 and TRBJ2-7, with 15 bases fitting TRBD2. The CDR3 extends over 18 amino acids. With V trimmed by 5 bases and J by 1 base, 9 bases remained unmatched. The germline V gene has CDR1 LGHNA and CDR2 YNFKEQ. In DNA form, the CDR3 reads TGTGCCAGCAGCGACCCGGGACTAGCGGGAGGAGGTTCCTACGAGCAGTACTTC. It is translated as CASSDPGLAGGGSYEQYF.

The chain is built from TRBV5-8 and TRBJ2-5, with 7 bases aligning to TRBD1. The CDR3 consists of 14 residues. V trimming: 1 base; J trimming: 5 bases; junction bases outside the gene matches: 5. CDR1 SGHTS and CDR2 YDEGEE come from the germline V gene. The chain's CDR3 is CASSLRQGFETQYF. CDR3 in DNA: TGTGCCAGCAGCTTGCGACAGGGTTTTGAGACCCAGTACTTC.

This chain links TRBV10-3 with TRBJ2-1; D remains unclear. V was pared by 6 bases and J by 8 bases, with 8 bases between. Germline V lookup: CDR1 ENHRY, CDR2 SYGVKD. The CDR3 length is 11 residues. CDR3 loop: CAIRARYEQFF. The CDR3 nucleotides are TGTGCCATCAGAGCCCGGTATGAGCAGTTCTTC.

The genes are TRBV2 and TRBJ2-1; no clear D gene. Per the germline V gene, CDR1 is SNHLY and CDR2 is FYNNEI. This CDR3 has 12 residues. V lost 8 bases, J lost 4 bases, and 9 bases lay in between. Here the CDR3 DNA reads TGTGCCAGCGCTCACTCTTACAATGAGCAGTTCTTC. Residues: CASAHSYNEQFF.

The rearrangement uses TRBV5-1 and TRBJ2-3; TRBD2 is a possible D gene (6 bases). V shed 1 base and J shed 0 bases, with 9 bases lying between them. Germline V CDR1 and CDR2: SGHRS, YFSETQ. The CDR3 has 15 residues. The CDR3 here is CASSLISGSTDTQYF. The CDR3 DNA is TGCGCCAGCAGCTTGATTAGCGGTAGCACAGATACGCAGTATTTT.

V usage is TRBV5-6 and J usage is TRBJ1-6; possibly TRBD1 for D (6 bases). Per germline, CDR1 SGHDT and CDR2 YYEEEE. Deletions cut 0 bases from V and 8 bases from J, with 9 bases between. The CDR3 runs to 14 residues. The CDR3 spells CASSLGQVYSPLHF. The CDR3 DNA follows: TGTGCCAGCAGCTTGGGACAGGTTTATTCACCCCTCCACTTT.

The CDR3 protein is CASSHGDREAGELFF. The CDR3 coding sequence is TGCGCCAGCAGCCACGGGGACAGGGAAGCCGGGGAGCTGTTTTTT. The chain combines TRBV4-1 with TRBJ2-2, with TRBD1 identical over 9 bases. Germline CDR1 reads MGHRA; CDR2 reads YSYEKL. With V trimmed by 3 bases and J by 6 bases, 5 bases remained unmatched. CDR3 size: 15 residues.

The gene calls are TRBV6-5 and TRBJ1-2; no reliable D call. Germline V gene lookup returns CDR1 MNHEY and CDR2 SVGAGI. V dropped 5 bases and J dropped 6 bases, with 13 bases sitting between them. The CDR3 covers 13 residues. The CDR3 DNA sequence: TGTGCCAGCAGTAGGACTTACAGAGATGGCTACACCTTC. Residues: CASSRTYRDGYTF.

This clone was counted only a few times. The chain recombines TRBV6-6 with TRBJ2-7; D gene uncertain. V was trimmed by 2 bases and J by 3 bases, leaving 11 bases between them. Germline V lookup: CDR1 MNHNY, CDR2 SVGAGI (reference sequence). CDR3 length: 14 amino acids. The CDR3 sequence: CASSYAPESYEQYF. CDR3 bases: TGTGCCAGCAGTTACGCTCCGGAGAGCTACGAGCAGTACTTC.

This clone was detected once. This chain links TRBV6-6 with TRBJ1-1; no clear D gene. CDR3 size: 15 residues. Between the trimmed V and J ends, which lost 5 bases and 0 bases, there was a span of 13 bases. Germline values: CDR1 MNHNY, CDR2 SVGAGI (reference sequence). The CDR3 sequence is CASSPRHAMNTEAFF. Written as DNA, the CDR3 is TGTGCCAGCAGTCCCCGACATGCCATGAACACTGAAGCTTTCTTT.

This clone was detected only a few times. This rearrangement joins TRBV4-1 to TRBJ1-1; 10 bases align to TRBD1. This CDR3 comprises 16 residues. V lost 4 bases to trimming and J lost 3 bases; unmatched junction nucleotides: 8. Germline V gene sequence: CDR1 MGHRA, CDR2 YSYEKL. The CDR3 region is CASSRGIGTGDTEAFF. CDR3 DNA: TGCGCCAGCAGCCGAGGAATTGGGACAGGGGACACTGAAGCTTTCTTT.

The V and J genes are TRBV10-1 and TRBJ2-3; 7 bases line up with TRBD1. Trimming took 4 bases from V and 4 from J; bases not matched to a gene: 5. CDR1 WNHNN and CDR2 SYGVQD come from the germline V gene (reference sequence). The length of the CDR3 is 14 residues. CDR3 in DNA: TGCGCCAGCAGTGCTGGGCAGGGGGCAGATACGCAGTATTTT. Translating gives CASSAGQGADTQYF.

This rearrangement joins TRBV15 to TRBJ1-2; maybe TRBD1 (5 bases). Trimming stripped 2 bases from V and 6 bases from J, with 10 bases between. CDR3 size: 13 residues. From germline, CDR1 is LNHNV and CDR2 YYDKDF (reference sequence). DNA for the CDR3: TGTGCCACCAGCAGACCCGACAGCCATGGCTACACCTTC. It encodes CATSRPDSHGYTF.

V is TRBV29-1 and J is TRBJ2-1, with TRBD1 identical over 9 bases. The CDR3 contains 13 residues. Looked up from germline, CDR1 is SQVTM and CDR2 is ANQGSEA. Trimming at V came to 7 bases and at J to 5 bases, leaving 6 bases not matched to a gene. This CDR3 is CSADRGWNNEQFF. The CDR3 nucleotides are TGCAGCGCCGACAGGGGGTGGAACAATGAGCAGTTCTTC.

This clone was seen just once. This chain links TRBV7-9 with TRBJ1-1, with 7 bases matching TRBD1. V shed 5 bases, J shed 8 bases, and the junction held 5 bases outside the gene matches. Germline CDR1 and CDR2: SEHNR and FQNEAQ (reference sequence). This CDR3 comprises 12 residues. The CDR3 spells CASSATDREAFF. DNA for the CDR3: TGTGCCAGCAGCGCCACGGACAGGGAAGCTTTCTTT. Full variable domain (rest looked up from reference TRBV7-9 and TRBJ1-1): DTGVSQNPRHKITKRGQNVTFRCDPISEHNRLYWYRQTLGQGPEFLTYFQNEAQLEKSRLLSDRFSAERPKGSFSTLEIQRTEQGDSAMYLCASSATDREAFFGQGTRLTVV.

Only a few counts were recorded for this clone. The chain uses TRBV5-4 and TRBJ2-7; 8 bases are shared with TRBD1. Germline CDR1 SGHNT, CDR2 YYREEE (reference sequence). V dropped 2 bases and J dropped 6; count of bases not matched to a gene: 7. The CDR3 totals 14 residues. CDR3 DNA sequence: TGTGCCAGCAGCTTCGTCCAGGGGGCGAGCGAGCAGTACTTC. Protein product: CASSFVQGASEQYF.

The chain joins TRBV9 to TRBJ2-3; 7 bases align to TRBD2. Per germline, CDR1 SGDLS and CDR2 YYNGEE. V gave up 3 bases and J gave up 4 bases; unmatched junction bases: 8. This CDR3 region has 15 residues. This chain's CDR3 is CASSEGGDWSDTQYF. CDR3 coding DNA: TGTGCCAGCAGCGAGGGAGGGGACTGGTCAGATACGCAGTATTTT.

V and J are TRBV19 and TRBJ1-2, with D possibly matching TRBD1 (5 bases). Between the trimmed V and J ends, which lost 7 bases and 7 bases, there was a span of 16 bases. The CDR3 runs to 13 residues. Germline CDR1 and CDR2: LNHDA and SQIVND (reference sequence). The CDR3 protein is CASKFQGLGGYTF. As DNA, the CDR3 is TGTGCCAGTAAGTTCCAGGGTCTTGGTGGCTACACCTTC.

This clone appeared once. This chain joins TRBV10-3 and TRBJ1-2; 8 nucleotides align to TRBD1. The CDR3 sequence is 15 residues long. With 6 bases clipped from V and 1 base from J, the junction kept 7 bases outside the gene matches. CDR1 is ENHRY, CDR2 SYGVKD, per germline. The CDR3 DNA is TGTGCCATCAGCAAACAGGGGGGCCTTAACTATGGCTACACCTTC. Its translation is CAISKQGGLNYGYTF.